This entry is about one T cell receptor (beta chain). Assay: immunoSEQ multiplex PCR; the TCRdb copy retains only in-frame clones and omits some. The data show around 70,000 clones, with 85% to 90% seen just once and 2.5% to 3.5% held by the top ten. These data originate in a study of identifying expanded T cells in peripheral blood. There are 13 residues in the CDR3. Trimming took 7 bases from V and 4 from J, leaving 11 bases between them. CDR1 and CDR2 from the germline V gene are SQVTM and ANQGSEA. The sequenced sample consisted of blood. The TCR comes from a person aged 18 to 70 in good health. The rearrangement joins TRBV29-1 to TRBJ2-6, with D hard to call. CDR3: CSAGLAGANVLTF. The CDR3 DNA is TGCAGCGCTGGCCTGGCGGGGGCCAACGTCCTGACTTTC.